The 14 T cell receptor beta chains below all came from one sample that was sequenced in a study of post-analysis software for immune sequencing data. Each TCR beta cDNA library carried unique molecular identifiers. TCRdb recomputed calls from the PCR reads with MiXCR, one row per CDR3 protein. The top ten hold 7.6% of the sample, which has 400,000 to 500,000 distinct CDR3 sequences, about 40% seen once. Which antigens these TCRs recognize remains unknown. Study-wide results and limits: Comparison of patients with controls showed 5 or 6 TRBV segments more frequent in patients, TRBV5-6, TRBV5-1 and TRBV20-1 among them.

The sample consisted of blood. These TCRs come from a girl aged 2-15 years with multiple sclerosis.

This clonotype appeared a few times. As DNA, the CDR3 is TGTGCCAGCAGCTTTATACAGGGAAACCGAGAGACCCAGTACTTC. Its translation: CASSFIQGNRETQYF. V is TRBV5-6 and J is TRBJ2-5; weak D call: TRBD1 (6 bases). Trimming left V 2 bases short and J 4 bases short, with 15 bases between. This CDR3 comprises 15 residues. Germline V gives CDR1 SGHDT, CDR2 YYEEEE.

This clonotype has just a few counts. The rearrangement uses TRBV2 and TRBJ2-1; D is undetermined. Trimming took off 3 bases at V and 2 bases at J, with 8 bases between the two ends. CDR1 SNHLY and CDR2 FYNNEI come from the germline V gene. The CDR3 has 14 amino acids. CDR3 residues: CASSDSATYNEQFF. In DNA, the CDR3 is TGTGCCAGCAGTGATTCTGCGACCTACAATGAGCAGTTCTTC. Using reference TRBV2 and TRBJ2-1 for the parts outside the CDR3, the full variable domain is EPEVTQTPSHQVTQMGQEVILRCVPISNHLYFYWYRQILGQKVEFLVSFYNNEISEKSEIFDDQFSVERPDGSNFTLKIRSTKLEDSAMYFCASSDSATYNEQFFGPGTRLTVL.

The CDR3 loop reads CSASGGHEQFF. The CDR3 DNA follows: TGCAGTGCTAGTGGGGGACATGAGCAGTTCTTC. The V call is TRBV20-1, the J call TRBJ2-1; either TRBD1 or TRBD2 may fit D (5 bases each). From germline, CDR1 is DFQATT and CDR2 SNEGSKA (reference sequence). This CDR3 region has 11 residues. Trimming shortened V by 3 bases and J by 8 bases, and 8 bases separated the two germline ends.

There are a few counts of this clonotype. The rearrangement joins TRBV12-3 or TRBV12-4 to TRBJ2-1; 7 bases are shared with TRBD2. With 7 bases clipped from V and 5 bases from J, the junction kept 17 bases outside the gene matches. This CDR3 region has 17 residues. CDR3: CASTSLAGGSPNNEQFF. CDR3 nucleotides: TGTGCCAGCACCTCCCTGGCTGGCGGGAGCCCTAACAATGAGCAGTTCTTC.

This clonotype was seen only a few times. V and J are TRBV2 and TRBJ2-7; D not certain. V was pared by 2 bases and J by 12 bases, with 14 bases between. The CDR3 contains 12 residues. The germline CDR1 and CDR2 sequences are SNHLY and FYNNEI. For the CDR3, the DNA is TGTGCCAGCAGTGAACAAGGAGTGGAACGGTACTTC. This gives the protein CASSEQGVERYF.

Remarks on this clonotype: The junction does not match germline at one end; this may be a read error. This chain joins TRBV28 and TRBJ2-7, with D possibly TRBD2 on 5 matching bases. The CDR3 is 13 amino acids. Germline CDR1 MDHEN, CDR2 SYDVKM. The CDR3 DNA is TGTGCCAGCAGTGGAGCGTTGGGAGAGACCCAGCACTTC. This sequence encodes CASSGALGETQHF.

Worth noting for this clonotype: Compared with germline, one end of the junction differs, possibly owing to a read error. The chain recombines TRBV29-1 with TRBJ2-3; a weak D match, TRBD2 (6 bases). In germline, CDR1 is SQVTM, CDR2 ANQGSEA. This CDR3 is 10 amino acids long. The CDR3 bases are TGCAGCGTTGCGGGAGATATGCAGTATTTT. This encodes CSVAGDMQYF.

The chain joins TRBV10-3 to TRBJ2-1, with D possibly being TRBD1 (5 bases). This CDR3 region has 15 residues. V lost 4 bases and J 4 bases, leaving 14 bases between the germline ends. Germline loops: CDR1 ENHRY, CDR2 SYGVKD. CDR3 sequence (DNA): TGTGCCATCAGTGTCGGGCAGGGTATATACAATGAGCAGTTCTTC. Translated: CAISVGQGIYNEQFF.

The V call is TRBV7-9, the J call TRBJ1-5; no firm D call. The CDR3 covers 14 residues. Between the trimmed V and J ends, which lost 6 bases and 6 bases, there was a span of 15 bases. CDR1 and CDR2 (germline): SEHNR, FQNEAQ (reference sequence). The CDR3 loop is CASSPDGISQPQHF. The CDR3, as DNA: TGTGCCAGCAGTCCGGACGGGATCTCTCAGCCCCAGCATTTT.

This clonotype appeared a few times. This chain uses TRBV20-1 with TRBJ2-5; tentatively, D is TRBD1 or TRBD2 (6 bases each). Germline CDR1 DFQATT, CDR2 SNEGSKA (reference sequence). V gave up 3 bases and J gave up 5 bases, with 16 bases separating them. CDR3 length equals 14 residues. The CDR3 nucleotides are TGCAGTGCTAGGGAACAGGGAGGACGTGAGACCCAGTACTTC. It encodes CSAREQGGRETQYF.

The CDR3 DNA is TGCAGCGTTATTTTCGCCGGGACTGGCTACAATGAGCAGTACTTC. It encodes CSVIFAGTGYNEQYF. The chain recombines TRBV29-1 with TRBJ2-7; a possible D gene is TRBD2 (6 bases). Trimming took 5 bases from V and 7 from J, leaving 24 bases between them. The V gene's germline CDR1 is SQVTM and CDR2 ANQGSEA. The CDR3 spans 15 residues.

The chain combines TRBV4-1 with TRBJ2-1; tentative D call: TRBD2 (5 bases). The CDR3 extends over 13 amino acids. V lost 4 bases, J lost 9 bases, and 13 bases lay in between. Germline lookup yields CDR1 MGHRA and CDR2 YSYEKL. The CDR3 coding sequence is TGCGCCAGCAGCCGTAAGTCTAGCTCTGAGCAGTTCTTC. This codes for CASSRKSSSEQFF.

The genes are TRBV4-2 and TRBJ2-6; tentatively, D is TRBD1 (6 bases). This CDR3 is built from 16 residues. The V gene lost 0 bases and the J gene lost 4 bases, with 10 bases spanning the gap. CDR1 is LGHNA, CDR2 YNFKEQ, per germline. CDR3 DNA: TGTGCCAGCAGCCAAGAAACAGGGACCGGGGCCAACGTCCTGACTTTC. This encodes CASSQETGTGANVLTF.

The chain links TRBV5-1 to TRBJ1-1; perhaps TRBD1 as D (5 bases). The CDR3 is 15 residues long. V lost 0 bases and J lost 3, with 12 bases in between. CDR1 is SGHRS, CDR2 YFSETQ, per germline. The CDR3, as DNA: TGCGCCAGCAGCTTGGCGTGGGGCAGCTACACTGAAGCTTTCTTT. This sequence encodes CASSLAWGSYTEAFF.